This T cell receptor beta chain emerged from a study of T cell changes during pregnancy in multiple sclerosis. The V gene's germline CDR1 is SSHAT and CDR2 FNYEAQ (reference sequence). The CDR3 covers 11 residues. A note on this clone: Germline and junction disagree at one end, which may indicate a read error.

Using immunoSEQ multiplex PCR, the repertoire was profiled, and TCRdb retains in-frame clones only, with some absent. The data hold 60,000 to 75,000 clones, with more than 75% observed a single time. Sequencing was performed on peripheral blood, taken in the third trimester of pregnancy. This TCR was recovered from a female donor with multiple sclerosis, enrolled in a pregnancy study. The V gene is TRBV7-7, the J gene TRBJ1-4; perhaps TRBD1 as D (6 bases). The chain's CDR3 is CPGQCNEKLFF. In DNA form, the CDR3 reads TGCCCTGGACAGTGTAATGAAAAACTGTTTTTT.